Reported below is one TCR beta chain. This clone has more than one count but fewer than ten. The antigen it binds to is not known. No quality values exist for individual bases; no much larger clone is one base distant. TCRbeta CDR3 regions were amplified from genomic DNA by means of the immunoSEQ Assay, a bias-controlled multiplex PCR. The original pipeline was this. The number of nucleated cells in each sample was estimated by amplification of reference gene primers within the assay. To quantify the absolute abundance of each unique TCRbeta CDR3 rearrangement, sequence reads were collapsed and filtered. For each sample, productive Simpson clonality was calculated as the square root of Simpson's diversity index over productive rearrangements. TCRdb's version of the immuneACCESS table is confined to in-frame rearrangements and falls short of the full clone set. An unresolved V gene accounts for under half of the shortfall where checked; the remainder is of unknown origin. The V and J calls and the clone size are those of that table, but D and trimming were determined from the DNA. This sample has roughly 310,000 clones in its table, and roughly 90% of those were observed once. The ten largest clones capture less than 3.5% of the sample.

One collaborating source in Seattle enrolled patients during active infection and followed them longitudinally through the course of disease. Collaborating institutions collected whole blood in K2EDTA tubes following their own protocols. Collaborator samples were shipped for TCRbeta analysis as frozen whole blood, isolated PBMCs, or DNA extracted from either sample type. From its cysteine to its phenylalanine, the CDR3 spans 16 amino acids. Left in the record is the CDR3 DNA by itself, 48 bases read in frame from the first base. Trimming accounts for 5 bases at V and 3 bases at J, while the number of junction bases matched to no gene is 7. The germline V gene encodes CDR1 SGHTA and CDR2 FQGNSA. The sample belongs to a study of blood T cell repertoires in COVID-19 (dated by TCRdb to the early 2020s). In terms of the full investigation: Samples from collaborators originated in the United States, Italy and Spain and spanned both the acute and convalescent phases of COVID-19. The prospective study material was composed of cDNA or gDNA derived from T cells, B-cell-depleted T cells, or PBMCs. The dataset comprised deeply sampled blood TCRbeta repertoires from subjects exposed to, actively infected with, or recovered from COVID-19. The repertoires were released in a freely available public database meant as a resource for research on the immune response to SARS-CoV-2. Samples were obtained from the ongoing ImmuneRACE study (first 160 participants) and from about 1,300 subjects provided by 6 global collaborators. Nearly every sample came with metadata listing a de-identified subject ID, COVID-19 status, age in years and sex. Where available, HLA class I and class II types were taken from metadata supplied by the sample provider and were not determined by assay-based typing. What the study reported, not specific to this receptor: How much clinical and demographic metadata was included differed by source and by participant, and the metadata was provided uncurated.

The rearranged segments are TRBV7-2 and TRBJ2-3, with 11 bases in between that match TRBD2. Input material: peripheral blood. This sequence originates from a young woman with COVID-19, enrolled during active disease. The CDR3 protein: CASSALAGEATDTQYF. Read as DNA, the sequence is TGTGCCAGCAGCGCACTAGCGGGAGAGGCGACAGATACGCAGTATTTT.